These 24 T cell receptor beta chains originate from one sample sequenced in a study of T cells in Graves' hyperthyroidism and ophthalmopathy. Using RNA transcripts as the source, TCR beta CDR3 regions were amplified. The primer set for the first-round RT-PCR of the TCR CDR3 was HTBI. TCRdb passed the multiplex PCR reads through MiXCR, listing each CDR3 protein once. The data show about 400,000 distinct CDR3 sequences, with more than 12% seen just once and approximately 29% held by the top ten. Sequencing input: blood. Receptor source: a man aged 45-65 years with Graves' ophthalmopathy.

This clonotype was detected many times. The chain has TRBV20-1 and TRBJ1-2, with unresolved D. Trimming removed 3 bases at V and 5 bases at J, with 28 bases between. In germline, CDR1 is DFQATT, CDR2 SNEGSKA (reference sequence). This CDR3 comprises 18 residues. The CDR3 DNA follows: TGCAGTGCTAGCTCGGGGTGGGCCATACCTGATATGTCGTATGGCTACACCTTC. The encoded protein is CSASSGWAIPDMSYGYTF.

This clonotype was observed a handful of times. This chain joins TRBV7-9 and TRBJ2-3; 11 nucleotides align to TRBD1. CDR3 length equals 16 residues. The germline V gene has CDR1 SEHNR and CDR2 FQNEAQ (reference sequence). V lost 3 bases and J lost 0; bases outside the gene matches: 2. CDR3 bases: TGTGCCAGCAGCTTGGGGACAGGGGGGAGCACAGATACGCAGTATTTT. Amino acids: CASSLGTGGSTDTQYF. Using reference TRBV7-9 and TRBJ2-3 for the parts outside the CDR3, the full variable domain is DTGVSQNPRHKITKRGQNVTFRCDPISEHNRLYWYRQTLGQGPEFLTYFQNEAQLEKSRLLSDRFSAERPKGSFSTLEIQRTEQGDSAMYLCASSLGTGGSTDTQYFGPGTRLTVL.

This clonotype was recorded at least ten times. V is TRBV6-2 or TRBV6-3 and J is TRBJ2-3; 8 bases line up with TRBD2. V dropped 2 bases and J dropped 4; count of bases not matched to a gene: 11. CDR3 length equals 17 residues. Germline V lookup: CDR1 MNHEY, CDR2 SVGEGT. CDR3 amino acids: CASSYRGGGRGADTQYF. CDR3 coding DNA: TGTGCCAGCAGTTACCGCGGCGGGGGGCGCGGGGCAGATACGCAGTATTTT.

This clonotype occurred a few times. The CDR3 region has the DNA TGTGCCAGCCTGGAGTTTACTGAAGCTTTCTTT. This sequence encodes CASLEFTEAFF. The chain joins TRBV2 to TRBJ1-1, with D unclear. The germline gives CDR1 SNHLY, CDR2 FYNNEI. Trimming stripped 8 bases from V and 5 bases from J, with 9 bases between. This CDR3 is built from 11 residues.

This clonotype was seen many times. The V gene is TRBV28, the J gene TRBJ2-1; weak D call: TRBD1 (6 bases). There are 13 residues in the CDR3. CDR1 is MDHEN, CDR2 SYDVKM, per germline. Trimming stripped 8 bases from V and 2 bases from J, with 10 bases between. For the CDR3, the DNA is TGTGCCAGCCAAGGGACAACCTACAATGAGCAGTTCTTC. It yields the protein CASQGTTYNEQFF.

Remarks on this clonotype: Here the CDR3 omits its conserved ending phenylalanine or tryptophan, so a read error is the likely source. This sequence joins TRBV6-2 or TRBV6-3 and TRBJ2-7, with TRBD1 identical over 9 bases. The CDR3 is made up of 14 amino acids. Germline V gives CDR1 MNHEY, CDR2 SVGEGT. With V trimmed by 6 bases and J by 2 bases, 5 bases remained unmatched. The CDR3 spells CASRPGQGTYEQYL. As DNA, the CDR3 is TGTGCCAGCAGGCCGGGACAGGGAACCTACGAGCAGTACCTC.

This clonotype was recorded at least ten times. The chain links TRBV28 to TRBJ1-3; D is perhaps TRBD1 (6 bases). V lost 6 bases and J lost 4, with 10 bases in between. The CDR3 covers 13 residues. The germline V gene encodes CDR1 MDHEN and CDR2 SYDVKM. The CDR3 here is CASSSGQGNTIYF. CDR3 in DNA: TGTGCCAGCAGCTCCGGACAGGGAAACACCATATATTTT.

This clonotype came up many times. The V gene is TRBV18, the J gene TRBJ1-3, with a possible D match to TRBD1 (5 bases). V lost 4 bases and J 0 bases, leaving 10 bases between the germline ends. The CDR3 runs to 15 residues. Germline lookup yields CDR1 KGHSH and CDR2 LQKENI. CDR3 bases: TGTGCCAGCTCACGAGGGGCCTTCTCTGGAAACACCATATATTTT. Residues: CASSRGAFSGNTIYF. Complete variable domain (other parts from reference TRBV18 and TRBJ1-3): NAGVMQNPRHLVRRRGQEARLRCSPMKGHSHVYWYRQLPEEGLKFMVYLQKENIIDESGMPKERFSAEFPKEGPSILRIQQVVRGDSAAYFCASSRGAFSGNTIYFGEGSWLTVV.

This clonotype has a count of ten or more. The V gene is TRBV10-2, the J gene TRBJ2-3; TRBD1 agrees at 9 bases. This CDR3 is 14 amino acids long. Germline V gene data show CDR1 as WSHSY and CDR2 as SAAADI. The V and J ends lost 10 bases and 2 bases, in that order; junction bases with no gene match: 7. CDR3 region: CAINGTGLTDTQYF. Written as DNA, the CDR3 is TGCGCCATCAACGGGACAGGGCTCACAGATACGCAGTATTTT.

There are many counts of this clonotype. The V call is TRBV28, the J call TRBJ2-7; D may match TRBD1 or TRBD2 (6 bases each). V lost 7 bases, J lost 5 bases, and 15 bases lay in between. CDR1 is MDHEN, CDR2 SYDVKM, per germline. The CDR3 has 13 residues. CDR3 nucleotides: TGTGCCAGCACCGGGGGCTTATGGGACGAGCAGTACTTC. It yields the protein CASTGGLWDEQYF.

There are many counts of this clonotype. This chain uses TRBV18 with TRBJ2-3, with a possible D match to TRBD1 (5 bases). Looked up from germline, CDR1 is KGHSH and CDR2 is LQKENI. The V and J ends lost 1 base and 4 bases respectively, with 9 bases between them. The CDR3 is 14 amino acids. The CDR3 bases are TGTGCCAGCTCACCACAGCAGGGCCCAGATACGCAGTATTTT. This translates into CASSPQQGPDTQYF.

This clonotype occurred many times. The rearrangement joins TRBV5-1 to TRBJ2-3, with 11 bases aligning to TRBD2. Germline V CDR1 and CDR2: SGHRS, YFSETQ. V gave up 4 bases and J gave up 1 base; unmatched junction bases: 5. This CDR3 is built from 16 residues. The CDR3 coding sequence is TGCGCCAGCAGCCAAGAACTAGCGGGAGGCACAGATACGCAGTATTTT. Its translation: CASSQELAGGTDTQYF.

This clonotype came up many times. The CDR3 sequence: CASSTSGGAWEPLHF. Here the CDR3 DNA reads TGCGCCAGCAGCACTTCCGGGGGCGCGTGGGAACCCCTCCACTTT. The chain uses TRBV4-1 and TRBJ1-6; a possible D gene is TRBD1 (6 bases). Germline CDR1 reads MGHRA; CDR2 reads YSYEKL. V lost 5 bases, J lost 12 bases, and 20 bases lay in between. The CDR3 spans 15 residues.

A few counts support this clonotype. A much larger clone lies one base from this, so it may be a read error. DNA for the CDR3: TGTGCCTGGAGTGTAGTTCCCGACAATTCCTACGAGCGGTACTTC. Residues: CAWSVVPDNSYERYF. The chain recombines TRBV30 with TRBJ2-7; D not resolved. CDR3 size: 15 residues. Germline V gene data show CDR1 as GTSNPN and CDR2 as SVGIG (reference sequence).

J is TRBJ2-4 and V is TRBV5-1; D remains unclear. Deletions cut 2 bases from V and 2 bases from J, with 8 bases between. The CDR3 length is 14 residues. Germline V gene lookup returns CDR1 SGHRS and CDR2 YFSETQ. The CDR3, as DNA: TGCGCCAGCAGCTTAGACGATCCCAAAAACATTCAGTACTTC. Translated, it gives CASSLDDPKNIQYF. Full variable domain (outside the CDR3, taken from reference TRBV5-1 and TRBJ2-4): KAGVTQTPRYLIKTRGQQVTLSCSPISGHRSVSWYQQTPGQGLQFLFEYFSETQRNKGNFPGRFSGRQFSNSRSEMNVSTLELGDSALYLCASSLDDPKNIQYFGAGTRLSVL.

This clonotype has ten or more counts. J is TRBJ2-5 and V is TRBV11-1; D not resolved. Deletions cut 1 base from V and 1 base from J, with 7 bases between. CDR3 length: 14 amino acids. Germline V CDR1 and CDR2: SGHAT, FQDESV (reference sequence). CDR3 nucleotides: TGTGCCAGCAGCTTAGGAGCCCCCCAAGAGACCCAGTACTTC. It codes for CASSLGAPQETQYF.

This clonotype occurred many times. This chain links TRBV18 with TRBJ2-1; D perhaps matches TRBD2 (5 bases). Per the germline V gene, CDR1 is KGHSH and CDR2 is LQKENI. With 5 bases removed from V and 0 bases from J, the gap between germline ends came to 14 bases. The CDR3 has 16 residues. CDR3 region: CASSLLAPSSYNEQFF. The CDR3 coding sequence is TGTGCCAGCTCATTATTAGCGCCGAGCTCCTACAATGAGCAGTTCTTC.

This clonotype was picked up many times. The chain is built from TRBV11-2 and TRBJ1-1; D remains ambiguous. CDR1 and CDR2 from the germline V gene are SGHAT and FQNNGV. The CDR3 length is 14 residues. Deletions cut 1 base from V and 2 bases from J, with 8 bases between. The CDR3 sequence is CASSLARHNTEAFF. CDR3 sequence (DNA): TGTGCCAGCAGCTTAGCGAGACACAACACTGAAGCTTTCTTT.

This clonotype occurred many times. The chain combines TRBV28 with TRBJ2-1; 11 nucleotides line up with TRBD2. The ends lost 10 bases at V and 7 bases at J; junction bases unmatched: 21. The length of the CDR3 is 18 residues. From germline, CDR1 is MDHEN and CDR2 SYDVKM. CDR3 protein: CAIARAGLAGGRMNEQFF. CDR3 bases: TGTGCCATCGCCCGCGCGGGGCTAGCGGGAGGTCGGATGAATGAGCAGTTCTTC.

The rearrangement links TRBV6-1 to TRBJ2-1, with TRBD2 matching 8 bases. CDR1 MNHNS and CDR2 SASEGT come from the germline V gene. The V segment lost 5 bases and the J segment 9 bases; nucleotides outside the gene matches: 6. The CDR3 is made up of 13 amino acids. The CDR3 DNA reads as TGTGCCAGCAGTCCCGGGACTAGTCGTGAGCAGTTCTTC. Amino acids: CASSPGTSREQFF.

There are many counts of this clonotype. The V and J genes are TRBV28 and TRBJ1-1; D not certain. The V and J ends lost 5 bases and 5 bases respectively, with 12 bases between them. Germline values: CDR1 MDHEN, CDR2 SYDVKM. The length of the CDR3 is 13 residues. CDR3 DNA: TGTGCCAGCAGTGAAGAACAATTGACTGAAGCTTTCTTT. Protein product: CASSEEQLTEAFF.

Written as DNA, the CDR3 is TGTGCCAGCAGCTTGGACCAGAACACCGGGGAGCTGTTTTTT. Translated, it gives CASSLDQNTGELFF. The chain recombines TRBV5-4 with TRBJ2-2; D uncertain. The germline V gene has CDR1 SGHNT and CDR2 YYREEE (reference sequence). The V end lost 0 bases, the J end lost 1 base, and 4 bases lay between the germline ends. The CDR3 covers 14 residues. Drawing the rest from reference TRBV5-4 and TRBJ2-2, the complete variable domain is ETGVTQSPTHLIKTRGQQVTLRCSSQSGHNTVSWYQQALGQGPQFIFQYYREEENGRGNFPPRFSGLQFPNYSSELNVNALELDDSALYLCASSLDQNTGELFFGEGSRLTVL.

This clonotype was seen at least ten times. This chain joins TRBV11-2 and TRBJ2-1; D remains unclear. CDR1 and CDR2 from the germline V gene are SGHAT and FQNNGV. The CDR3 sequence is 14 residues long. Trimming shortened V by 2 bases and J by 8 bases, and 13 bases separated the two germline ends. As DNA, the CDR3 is TGTGCCAGCAGCTTAAGTGTTAAGAGCTATGAGCAGTTCTTC. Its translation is CASSLSVKSYEQFF. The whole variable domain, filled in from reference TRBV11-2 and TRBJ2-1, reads EAGVAQSPRYKIIEKRQSVAFWCNPISGHATLYWYQQILGQGPKLLIQFQNNGVVDDSQLPKDRFSAERLKGVDSTLKIQPAKLEDSAVYLCASSLSVKSYEQFFGPGTRLTVL.

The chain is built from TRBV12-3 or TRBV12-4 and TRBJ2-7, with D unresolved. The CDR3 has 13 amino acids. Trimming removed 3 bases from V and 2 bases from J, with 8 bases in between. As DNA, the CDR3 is TGTGCCAGCAGTTTTGACGGCCCCTACGAGCAGTACTTC. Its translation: CASSFDGPYEQYF.